The 20 T cell receptor beta chains reported below all come from one sample, sequenced in a study of blood T cells in healthy people across ages. Through a sample-barcoded 5' primer and a J-beta primer mix, a second PCR was run for 7 to 11 cycles. TCRdb called the 5' RACE reads again in MiXCR, with one record for every CDR3 protein. In the table there are more than 1,400,000 distinct CDR3 sequences, roughly 40% of which are singletons. The specimen was blood. The receptors were gathered from a woman aged 18-29 years in good health.

The chain links TRBV28 to TRBJ1-2; D gene uncertain. V was clipped by 5 bases and J by 4 bases, with 17 bases between them. Per germline, CDR1 MDHEN and CDR2 SYDVKM. CDR3 length: 15 residues. CDR3 protein: CASSPPGVLTYGYTF. In DNA form, the CDR3 reads TGTGCCAGCAGTCCGCCTGGAGTTCTGACCTATGGCTACACCTTC.

The J gene is TRBJ2-7, the V gene TRBV7-9, with D perhaps being TRBD1 or TRBD2 (5 bases each). Germline values: CDR1 SEHNR, CDR2 FQNEAQ (reference sequence). The CDR3 has 17 amino acids. The V gene lost 6 bases and the J gene lost 0 bases, with 21 bases spanning the gap. The CDR3 region has the DNA TGTGCCAGCAGTCCTGTCCGGACGGGGCAACTCTCCTACGAGCAGTACTTC. Its protein product is CASSPVRTGQLSYEQYF.

The gene calls are TRBV19 and TRBJ2-1; 9 bases map to TRBD2. The CDR3 totals 15 residues. Losses at the gene ends were 6 bases for V and 0 bases for J; bases not matched to a gene: 3. Germline V gives CDR1 LNHDA, CDR2 SQIVND (reference sequence). CDR3 in amino acids: CASSMTSGSYNEQFF. CDR3 DNA sequence: TGTGCCAGTAGCATGACTAGCGGCTCCTACAATGAGCAGTTCTTC.

The table lists this clonotype with a few counts. The chain carries TRBV12-3 or TRBV12-4 and TRBJ2-7, with D possibly called TRBD1 or TRBD2 (6 bases each). This CDR3 has 14 residues. Trimming stripped 7 bases from V and 4 bases from J, with 17 bases between. CDR3: CASTWGAPSYEQYF. The CDR3 nucleotides are TGTGCCAGCACTTGGGGGGCCCCATCGTACGAGCAGTACTTC.

The chain carries TRBV6-5 and TRBJ1-2, with D possibly matching TRBD1 (6 bases). The CDR3 totals 15 residues. V was shortened by 6 bases and J by 2 bases, with 16 bases between the two germline ends. CDR1 is MNHEY, CDR2 SVGAGI, per germline. In DNA, the CDR3 is TGTGCCAGCAGATCGGGGGGCAGGGGAAACTATGGCTACACCTTC. Amino acids: CASRSGGRGNYGYTF.

The genes are TRBV2 and TRBJ2-7; 9 nucleotides agree with TRBD1. The CDR3 sequence is 15 residues long. With V trimmed by 5 bases and J by 0 bases, 5 bases remained unmatched. CDR1 is SNHLY, CDR2 FYNNEI, per germline. The CDR3 nucleotides read TGTGCCAGCAGTCGGGACAGGGCGGGCTCCTACGAGCAGTACTTC. Translating gives CASSRDRAGSYEQYF.

This rearrangement joins TRBV20-1 to TRBJ2-1; D possibly corresponds to TRBD2 (5 bases). CDR3 length: 14 amino acids. From germline, CDR1 is DFQATT and CDR2 SNEGSKA (reference sequence). The ends were cut back, 3 bases at V and 5 bases at J, with 14 bases in the middle. CDR3 coding DNA: TGCAGTGCTAGTTCACAAGCGGTTAACAATGAGCAGTTCTTC. As protein: CSASSQAVNNEQFF.

This clonotype has just a few counts. V gene TRBV5-1 combines with J gene TRBJ2-7, with D maybe TRBD2 (5 bases). The germline V gene encodes CDR1 SGHRS and CDR2 YFSETQ. V lost 0 bases, J lost 3 bases, and 13 bases lay in between. This CDR3 spans 15 amino acids. CDR3 in amino acids: CASSLGGVDYYEQYF. The CDR3 region has the DNA TGCGCCAGCAGCTTGGGGGGTGTTGACTACTACGAGCAGTACTTC.

Note on this clonotype: Relative to the germline gene, one junction end is altered; a read error may explain this. The chain has TRBV3-1 and TRBJ2-1, with D possibly being TRBD1 (6 bases). The CDR3 contains 13 residues. Germline V gene data show CDR1 as LGHDT and CDR2 as YNNKEL (reference sequence). CDR3 residues: CANSQGIYNEQFF. CDR3 in DNA: TGTGCCAACAGCCAGGGGATATACAATGAGCAGTTCTTC.

This chain joins TRBV6-1 and TRBJ2-1; no definite D call. Germline values: CDR1 MNHNS, CDR2 SASEGT. The CDR3 runs 13 residues. The V end lost 4 bases, the J end lost 9 bases, and 13 bases lay between the germline ends. For the CDR3, the DNA is TGTGCCAGCAGTGCCGGCGGAAGCAGTGAGCAGTTCTTC. It encodes CASSAGGSSEQFF.

The V and J genes are TRBV20-1 and TRBJ1-1, with D unresolved. CDR1 is DFQATT, CDR2 SNEGSKA, per germline (reference sequence). The ends were cut back, 0 bases at V and 0 bases at J, with 8 bases in the middle. CDR3 length: 14 amino acids. CDR3 in amino acids: CSAREGGMNTEAFF. The DNA of the CDR3 is TGCAGTGCTAGAGAAGGAGGGATGAACACTGAAGCTTTCTTT.

The chain is built from TRBV27 and TRBJ2-7; TRBD2 aligns across 7 bases. The J call is in doubt because the DNA end fits TRBJ2-5 better. Per the germline V gene, CDR1 is MNHEY and CDR2 is SMNVEV (reference sequence). The CDR3 length is 16 residues. CDR3 in amino acids: CASSWGGSPEFETQYF. The CDR3, as DNA: TGTGCCAGCAGCTGGGGGGGGAGCCCCGAATTTGAGACCCAGTACTTC.

The rearrangement joins TRBV6-2 or TRBV6-3 to TRBJ2-3; unclear D gene. V lost 6 bases to trimming and J lost 5 bases, with 18 bases between them. From germline, CDR1 is MNHEY and CDR2 SVGEGT. This CDR3 comprises 15 residues. The CDR3 here is CASSPDPQWGDTQYF. CDR3 nucleotide sequence: TGTGCCAGCAGCCCGGACCCTCAATGGGGAGATACGCAGTATTTT.

V and J are TRBV14 and TRBJ1-2; TRBD1 is a possible D gene (5 bases). Germline CDR1 and CDR2: SGHDN and FVKESK. The CDR3 contains 14 residues. The V gene lost 0 bases and the J gene lost 3 bases, with 8 bases spanning the gap. The chain's CDR3 is CASSQERGDYGYTF. The CDR3 DNA reads TGTGCCAGCAGCCAAGAGAGGGGTGACTATGGCTACACCTTC.

This clonotype was picked up a small number of times. The chain combines TRBV10-3 with TRBJ2-7; D is unresolved. Germline V gene sequence: CDR1 ENHRY, CDR2 SYGVKD. This CDR3 is 12 amino acids long. V was clipped by 3 bases and J by 5 bases, with 8 bases between them. The CDR3 spells CAISESPNEQYF. CDR3 in DNA: TGTGCCATCAGTGAAAGCCCCAACGAGCAGTACTTC.

This clonotype was observed many times. The rearrangement joins TRBV6-1 to TRBJ1-4; D is ambiguous. CDR1 and CDR2 from the germline V gene are MNHNS and SASEGT. The CDR3 is made up of 14 amino acids. Trimming took off 8 bases at V and 0 bases at J, with 10 bases between the two ends. The CDR3 nucleotides are TGTGCCAGCTCGGTTGGAGCAACTAATGAAAAACTGTTTTTT. It codes for CASSVGATNEKLFF.

The chain couples TRBV4-1 to TRBJ2-7; D uncertain. The CDR3 totals 15 residues. The V gene lost 4 bases and the J gene lost 10 bases, with 23 bases spanning the gap. Germline CDR1 and CDR2: MGHRA and YSYEKL. In DNA, the CDR3 is TGCGCCAGCAGCCTCTTGCCCGGGTTTCGAGAGATCCAGTACTTC. Translation gives CASSLLPGFREIQYF.

The V call is TRBV25-1, the J call TRBJ2-5; TRBD2 is a possible D gene (7 bases). CDR3 length: 14 residues. Germline CDR1 MGHDK, CDR2 SYGVNS. The V end lost 4 bases, the J end lost 5 bases, and 14 bases lay between the germline ends. Here the CDR3 reads CASSVRGGGETQYF. CDR3 nucleotides: TGTGCCAGCAGTGTGCGAGGGGGGGGGGAGACCCAGTACTTC. Full variable domain (remainder filled in from reference TRBV25-1 and TRBJ2-5): EADIYQTPRYLVIGTGKKITLECSQTMGHDKMYWYQQDPGMELHLIHYSYGVNSTEKGDLSSESTVSRIRTEHFPLTLESARPSHTSQYLCASSVRGGGETQYFGPGTRLLVL.

This rearrangement joins TRBV20-1 to TRBJ2-4; 9 bases map to TRBD1. TRBJ2-7 matches the DNA end more closely, so the J call is doubtful. This CDR3 is built from 13 residues. Looked up from germline, CDR1 is DFQATT and CDR2 is SNEGSKA (reference sequence). The CDR3 DNA follows: TGCAGTGCTGGCAACAGGGGGCGCTACGAGCAGTACTTC. It is translated as CSAGNRGRYEQYF.

The CDR3 coding sequence is TGTGCCAGCAGCGTAGAAGGGTCGGGAGCCTATGGCTACACCTTC. It is translated as CASSVEGSGAYGYTF. The V gene is TRBV9, the J gene TRBJ1-2; D unclear. The CDR3 sequence is 15 residues long. V lost 0 bases to trimming and J lost 4 bases, with 13 bases between them. Per germline, CDR1 SGDLS and CDR2 YYNGEE.